This T cell receptor beta chain derives from a study of T cell changes during pregnancy in multiple sclerosis. This table comes from immunoSEQ multiplex PCR, and its TCRdb copy is limited to in-frame clones, with some not included. Among roughly 32,000 clones, 80% to 90% were seen once, and the ten largest hold 11%. V dropped 1 base and J dropped 0 bases, with 7 bases sitting between them. There are 14 residues in the CDR3. CDR1 and CDR2 (germline): SNHLY, FYNNEI. This chain joins TRBV2 and TRBJ2-7; D is ambiguous. This clonotype was sampled from a female donor with multiple sclerosis, enrolled in a pregnancy study. The source was CD8+ T cells from peripheral blood mononuclear cells, collected in the third trimester of pregnancy. CDR3 residues: CASSEGDSSYEQYF. The CDR3 DNA follows: TGTGCCAGCAGTGAAGGTGACTCCTCCTACGAGCAGTACTTC.